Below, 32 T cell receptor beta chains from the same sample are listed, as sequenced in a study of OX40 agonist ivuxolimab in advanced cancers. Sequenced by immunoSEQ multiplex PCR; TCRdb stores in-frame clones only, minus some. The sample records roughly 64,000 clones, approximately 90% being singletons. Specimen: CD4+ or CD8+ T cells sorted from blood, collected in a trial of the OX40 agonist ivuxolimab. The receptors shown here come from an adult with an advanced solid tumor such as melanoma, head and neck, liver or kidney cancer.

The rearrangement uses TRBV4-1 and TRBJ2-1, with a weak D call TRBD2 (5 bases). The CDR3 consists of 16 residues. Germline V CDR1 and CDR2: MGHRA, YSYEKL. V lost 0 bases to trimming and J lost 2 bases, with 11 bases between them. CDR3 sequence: CASSQEQRATYNEQFF. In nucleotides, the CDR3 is TGCGCCAGCAGCCAAGAACAGAGGGCCACCTACAATGAGCAGTTCTTC.

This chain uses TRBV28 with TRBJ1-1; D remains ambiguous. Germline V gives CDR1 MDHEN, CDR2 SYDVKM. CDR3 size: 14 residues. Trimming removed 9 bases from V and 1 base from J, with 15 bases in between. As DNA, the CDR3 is TGTGCCAGTTATAATCGGGGAAAGAACACTGAAGCTTTCTTT. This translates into CASYNRGKNTEAFF.

The CDR3 region has the DNA TGCGCCAGCAGCCAAGATGCACAACTACCCTACGAGCAGTACTTC. This translates into CASSQDAQLPYEQYF. The J gene is TRBJ2-7, the V gene TRBV4-1; D unresolved. This CDR3 has 15 amino acids. Germline V gene sequence: CDR1 MGHRA, CDR2 YSYEKL. Trimming shortened V by 0 bases and J by 2 bases, and 11 bases separated the two germline ends.

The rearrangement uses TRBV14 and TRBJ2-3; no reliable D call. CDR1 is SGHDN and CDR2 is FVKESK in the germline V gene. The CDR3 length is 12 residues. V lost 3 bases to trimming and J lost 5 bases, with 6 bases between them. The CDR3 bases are TGTGCCAGCAGCCAGGGTAGAGATACGCAGTATTTT. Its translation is CASSQGRDTQYF.

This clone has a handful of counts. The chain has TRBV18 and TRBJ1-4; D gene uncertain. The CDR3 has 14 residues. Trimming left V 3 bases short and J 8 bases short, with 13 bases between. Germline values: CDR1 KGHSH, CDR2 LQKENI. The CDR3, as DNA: TGTGCCAGCTCACCTGACACGGGAGGGGAAAAACTGTTTTTT. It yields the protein CASSPDTGGEKLFF.

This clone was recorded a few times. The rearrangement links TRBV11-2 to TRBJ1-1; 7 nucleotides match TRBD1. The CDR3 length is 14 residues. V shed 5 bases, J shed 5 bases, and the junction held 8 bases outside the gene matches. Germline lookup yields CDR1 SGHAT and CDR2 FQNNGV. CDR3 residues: CASSNSQGGTEAFF. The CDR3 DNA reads TGTGCCAGCAGCAATTCTCAGGGGGGGACTGAAGCTTTCTTT.

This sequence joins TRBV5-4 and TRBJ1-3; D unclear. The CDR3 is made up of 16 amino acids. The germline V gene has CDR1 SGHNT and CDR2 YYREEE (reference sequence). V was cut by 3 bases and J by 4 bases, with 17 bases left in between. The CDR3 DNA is TGTGCCAGCAGCTCAGACACTAGATCAGGAGGAAACACCATATATTTT. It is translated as CASSSDTRSGGNTIYF.

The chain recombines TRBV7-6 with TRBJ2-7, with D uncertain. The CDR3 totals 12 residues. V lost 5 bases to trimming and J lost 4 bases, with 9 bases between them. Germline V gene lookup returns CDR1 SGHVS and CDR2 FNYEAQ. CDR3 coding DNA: TGTGCCAGCAGCCCGTCCCTGTACGAGCAGTACTTC. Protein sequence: CASSPSLYEQYF. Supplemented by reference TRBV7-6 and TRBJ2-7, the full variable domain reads GAGVSQSPRYKVTKRGQDVALRCDPISGHVSLYWYRQALGQGPEFLTYFNYEAQQDKSGLPNDRFSAERPEGSISTLTIQRTEQRDSAMYRCASSPSLYEQYFGPGTRLTVT.

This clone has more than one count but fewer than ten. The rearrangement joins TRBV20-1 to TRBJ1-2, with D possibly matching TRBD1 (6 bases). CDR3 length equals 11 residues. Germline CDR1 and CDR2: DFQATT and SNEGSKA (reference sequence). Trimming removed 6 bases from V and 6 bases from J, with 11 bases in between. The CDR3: CSARKGDGYTF. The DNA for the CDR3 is TGCAGTGCGAGGAAGGGGGATGGCTACACCTTC.

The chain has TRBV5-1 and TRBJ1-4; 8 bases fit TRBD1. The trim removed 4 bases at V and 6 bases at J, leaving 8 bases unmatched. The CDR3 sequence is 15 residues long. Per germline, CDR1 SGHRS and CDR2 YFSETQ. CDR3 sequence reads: CASSLTGVAHEKLFF. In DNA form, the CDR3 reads TGCGCCAGCAGCCTGACAGGGGTGGCTCATGAAAAACTGTTTTTT.

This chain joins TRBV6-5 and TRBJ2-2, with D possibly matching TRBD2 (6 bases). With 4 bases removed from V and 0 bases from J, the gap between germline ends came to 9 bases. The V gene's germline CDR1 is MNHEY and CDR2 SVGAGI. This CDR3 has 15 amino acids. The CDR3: CASSSGLANTGELFF. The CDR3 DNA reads TGTGCCAGCAGTTCGGGACTGGCGAACACCGGGGAGCTGTTTTTT.

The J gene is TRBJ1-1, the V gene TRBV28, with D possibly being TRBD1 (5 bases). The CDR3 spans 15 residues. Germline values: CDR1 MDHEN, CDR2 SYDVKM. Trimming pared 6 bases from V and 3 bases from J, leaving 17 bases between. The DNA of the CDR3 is TGTGCCAGCAGCCCTCCCTCGGGGGAATACACTGAAGCTTTCTTT. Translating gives CASSPPSGEYTEAFF.

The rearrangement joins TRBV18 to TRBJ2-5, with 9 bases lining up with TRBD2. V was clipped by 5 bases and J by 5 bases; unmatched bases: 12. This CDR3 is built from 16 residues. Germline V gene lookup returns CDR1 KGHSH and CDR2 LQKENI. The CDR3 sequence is CASSKPGLAGGETQYF. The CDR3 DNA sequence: TGTGCCAGCTCAAAACCGGGACTAGCCGGAGGGGAGACCCAGTACTTC. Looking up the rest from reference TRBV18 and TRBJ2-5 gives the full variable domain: NAGVMQNPRHLVRRRGQEARLRCSPMKGHSHVYWYRQLPEEGLKFMVYLQKENIIDESGMPKERFSAEFPKEGPSILRIQQVVRGDSAAYFCASSKPGLAGGETQYFGPGTRLLVL.

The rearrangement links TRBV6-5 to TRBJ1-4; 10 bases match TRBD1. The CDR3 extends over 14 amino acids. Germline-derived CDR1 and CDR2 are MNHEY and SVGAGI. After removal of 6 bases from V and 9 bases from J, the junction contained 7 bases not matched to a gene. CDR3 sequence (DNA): TGTGCCAGCAGCCCCGGGACAGGGGAAAAAAAACTGTTTTTT. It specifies CASSPGTGEKKLFF.

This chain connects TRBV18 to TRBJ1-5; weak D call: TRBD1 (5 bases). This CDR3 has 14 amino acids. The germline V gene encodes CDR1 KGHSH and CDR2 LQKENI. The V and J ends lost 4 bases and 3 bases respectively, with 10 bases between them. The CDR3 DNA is TGTGCCAGCTCACGGGACGGACTCAATCAGCCCCAGCATTTT. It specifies CASSRDGLNQPQHF.

The CDR3 here is CASSPAPATNEKLFF. The CDR3 DNA follows: TGTGCCAGCAGCCCCGCGCCAGCAACTAATGAAAAACTGTTTTTT. V and J are TRBV5-4 and TRBJ1-4; D remains ambiguous. With 4 bases removed from V and 0 bases from J, the gap between germline ends came to 10 bases. This CDR3 region has 15 residues. Germline lookup yields CDR1 SGHNT and CDR2 YYREEE (reference sequence).

The CDR3 DNA is TGTGCCAGCAGCCTCGCAGGTGGGTCAGGGGGCAATCAGCCCCAGCATTTT. This encodes CASSLAGGSGGNQPQHF. This chain links TRBV4-2 with TRBJ1-5, with D possibly TRBD1 on 6 matching bases. The CDR3 runs 17 residues. Trimming pared 4 bases from V and 2 bases from J, leaving 18 bases between. Germline CDR1 LGHNA, CDR2 YNFKEQ.

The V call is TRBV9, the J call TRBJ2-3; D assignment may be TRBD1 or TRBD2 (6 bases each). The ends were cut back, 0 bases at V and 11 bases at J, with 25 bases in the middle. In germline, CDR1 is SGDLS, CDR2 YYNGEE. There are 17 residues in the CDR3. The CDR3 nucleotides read TGTGCCAGCAGCGTAGAAGGGGGGAGGAGCCTAGGTAAGGAGCAGTATTTT. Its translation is CASSVEGGRSLGKEQYF.

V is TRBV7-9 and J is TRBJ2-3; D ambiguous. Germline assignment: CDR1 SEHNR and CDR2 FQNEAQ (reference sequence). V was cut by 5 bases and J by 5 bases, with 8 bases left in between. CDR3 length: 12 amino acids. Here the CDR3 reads CASSQPLDTQYF. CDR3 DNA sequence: TGTGCCAGCAGCCAACCATTAGATACGCAGTATTTT.

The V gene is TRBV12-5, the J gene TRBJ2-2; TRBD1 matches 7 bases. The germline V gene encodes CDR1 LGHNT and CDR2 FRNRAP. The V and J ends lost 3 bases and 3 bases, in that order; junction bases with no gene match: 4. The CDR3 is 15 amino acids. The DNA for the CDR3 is TGTGCTAGTGGTTTTTCCGGGACAGACACCGGGGAGCTGTTTTTT. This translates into CASGFSGTDTGELFF.

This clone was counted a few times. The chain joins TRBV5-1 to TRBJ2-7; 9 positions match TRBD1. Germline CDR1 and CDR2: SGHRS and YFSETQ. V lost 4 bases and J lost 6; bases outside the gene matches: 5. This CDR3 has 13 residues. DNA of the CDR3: TGCGCCAGCAGCAAGGACAGGGGTGTCGAGCAGTACTTC. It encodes CASSKDRGVEQYF. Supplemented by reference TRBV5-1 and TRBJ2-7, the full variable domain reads KAGVTQTPRYLIKTRGQQVTLSCSPISGHRSVSWYQQTPGQGLQFLFEYFSETQRNKGNFPGRFSGRQFSNSRSEMNVSTLELGDSALYLCASSKDRGVEQYFGPGTRLTVT.

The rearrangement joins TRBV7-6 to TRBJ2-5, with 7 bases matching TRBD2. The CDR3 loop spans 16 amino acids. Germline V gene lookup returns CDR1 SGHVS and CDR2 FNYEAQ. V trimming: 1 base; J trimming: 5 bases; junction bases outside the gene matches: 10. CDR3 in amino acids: CASSLGAGEVEETQYF. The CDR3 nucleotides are TGTGCCAGCAGCTTAGGGGCGGGAGAGGTAGAGGAGACCCAGTACTTC.

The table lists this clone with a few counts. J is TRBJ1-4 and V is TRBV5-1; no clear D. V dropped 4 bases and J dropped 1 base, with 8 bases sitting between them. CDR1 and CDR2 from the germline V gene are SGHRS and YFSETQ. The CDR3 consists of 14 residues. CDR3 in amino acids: CASSLRETNEKLFF. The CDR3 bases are TGCGCCAGCAGCCTTAGAGAAACTAATGAAAAACTGTTTTTT. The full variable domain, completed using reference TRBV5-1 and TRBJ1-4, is KAGVTQTPRYLIKTRGQQVTLSCSPISGHRSVSWYQQTPGQGLQFLFEYFSETQRNKGNFPGRFSGRQFSNSRSEMNVSTLELGDSALYLCASSLRETNEKLFFGSGTQLSVL.

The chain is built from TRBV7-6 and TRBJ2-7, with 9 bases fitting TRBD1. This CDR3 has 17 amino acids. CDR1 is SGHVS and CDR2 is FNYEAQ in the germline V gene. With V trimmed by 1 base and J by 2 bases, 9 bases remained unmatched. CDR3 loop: CASSLGPPTGGTYEQYF. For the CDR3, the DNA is TGTGCCAGCAGCTTAGGCCCCCCGACAGGGGGAACCTACGAGCAGTACTTC.

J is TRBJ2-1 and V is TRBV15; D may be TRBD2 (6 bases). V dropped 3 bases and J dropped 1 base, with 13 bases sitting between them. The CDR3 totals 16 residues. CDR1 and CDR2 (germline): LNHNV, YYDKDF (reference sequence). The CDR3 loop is CATSRNSGKSYNEQFF. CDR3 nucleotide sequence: TGTGCCACCAGCAGGAATAGCGGAAAATCCTACAATGAGCAGTTCTTC.

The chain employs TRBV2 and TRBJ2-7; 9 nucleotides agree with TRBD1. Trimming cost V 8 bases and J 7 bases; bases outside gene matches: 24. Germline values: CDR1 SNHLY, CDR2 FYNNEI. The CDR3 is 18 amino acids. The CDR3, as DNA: TGTGCCAGCTCTGCGGGACAGGGAGTTAACCCCCTCTCTACTGAGCAGTACTTC. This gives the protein CASSAGQGVNPLSTEQYF. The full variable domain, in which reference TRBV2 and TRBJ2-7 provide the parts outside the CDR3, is EPEVTQTPSHQVTQMGQEVILRCVPISNHLYFYWYRQILGQKVEFLVSFYNNEISEKSEIFDDQFSVERPDGSNFTLKIRSTKLEDSAMYFCASSAGQGVNPLSTEQYFGPGTRLTVT.

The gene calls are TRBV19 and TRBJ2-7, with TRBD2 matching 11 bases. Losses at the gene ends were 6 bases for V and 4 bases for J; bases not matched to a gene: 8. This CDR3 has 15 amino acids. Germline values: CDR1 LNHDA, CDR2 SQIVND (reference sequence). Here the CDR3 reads CASSLTSGGRYEQYF. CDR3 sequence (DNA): TGTGCCAGTAGCCTCACTAGCGGGGGTCGGTACGAGCAGTACTTC.

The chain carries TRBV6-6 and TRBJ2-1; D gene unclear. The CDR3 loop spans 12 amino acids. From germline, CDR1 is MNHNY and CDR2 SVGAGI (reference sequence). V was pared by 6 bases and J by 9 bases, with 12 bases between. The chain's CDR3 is CASSPSHGEQFF. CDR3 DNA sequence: TGTGCCAGCAGCCCCTCCCACGGTGAGCAGTTCTTC.

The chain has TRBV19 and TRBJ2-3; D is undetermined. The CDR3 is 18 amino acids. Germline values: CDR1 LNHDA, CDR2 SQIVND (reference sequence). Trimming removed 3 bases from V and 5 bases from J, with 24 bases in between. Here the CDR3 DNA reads TGTGCCAGTAGTATTAAGTCCGCATCGCTATCAGGCAGAGATACGCAGTATTTT. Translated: CASSIKSASLSGRDTQYF.

The DNA of the CDR3 is TGCGCCAGCAGCCCGGGACTAGCGGGGTTAAATGAGCAGTTCTTC. Encoded protein: CASSPGLAGLNEQFF. J is TRBJ2-1 and V is TRBV4-1; 13 nucleotides line up with TRBD2. The CDR3 is 15 amino acids. Trimming at V came to 4 bases and at J to 7 bases, leaving 4 bases not matched to a gene. Germline lookup yields CDR1 MGHRA and CDR2 YSYEKL.

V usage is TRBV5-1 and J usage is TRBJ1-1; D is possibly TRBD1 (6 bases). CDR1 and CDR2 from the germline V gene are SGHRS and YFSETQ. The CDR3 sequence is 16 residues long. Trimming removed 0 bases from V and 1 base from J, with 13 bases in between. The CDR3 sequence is CASSLGGGQSNTEAFF. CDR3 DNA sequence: TGCGCCAGCAGCTTGGGTGGCGGACAGTCGAACACTGAAGCTTTCTTT.

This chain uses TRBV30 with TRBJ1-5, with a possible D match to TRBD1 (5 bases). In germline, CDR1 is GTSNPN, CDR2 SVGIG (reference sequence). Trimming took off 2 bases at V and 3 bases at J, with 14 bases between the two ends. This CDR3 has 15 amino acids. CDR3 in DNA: TGTGCCTGGAGTCAATCGGGGGAAAACAATCAGCCCCAGCATTTT. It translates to CAWSQSGENNQPQHF.